The rows below give T cell receptor beta chains drawn from one sample of a study of blood T cell repertoires in COVID-19. The data were produced by immunoSEQ multiplex PCR, yet TCRdb's version contains in-frame clones alone and is incomplete. Of approximately 29,000 clones listed, roughly 87% are singletons. The material sequenced was peripheral blood. Receptors originate from an older woman with active COVID-19. CDR3s include the opening cysteine and the closing phenylalanine or tryptophan. Fields, in order: CDR3 protein, CDR3 DNA, D gene, V gene, J gene, clone size. The D gene is left open where the match is weak. Expanded clones are given a class, and other clones once, few, many or no size at all.

CDR3: CATSRDQGGETQYF
DNA: TGTGCCACCAGCAGAGATCAGGGCGGCGAGACCCAGTACTTC
D: NA
V: TRBV15
J: TRBJ2-5
size: once

CDR3: CASSLGLGQGSSPLHF
DNA: TGTGCCAGCAGCTTGGGCCTAGGACAGGGGAGTTCACCCCTCCACTTT
D: TRBD1
V: TRBV5-4
J: TRBJ1-6
size: few

CDR3: CAWSIGEGSYEQYF
DNA: TGTGCCTGGAGTATCGGGGAGGGGTCCTACGAGCAGTACTTC
D: TRBD2
V: TRBV30
J: TRBJ2-7
size: NA

CDR3: CASSLLTHEQYF
DNA: TGTGCCAGCAGTCTTTTAACACACGAGCAGTACTTC
D: NA
V: TRBV2
J: TRBJ2-7
size: NA

CDR3: CASSLGLAGGPGELFF
DNA: TGTGCCAGCAGCTTGGGACTAGCGGGGGGGCCCGGGGAGCTGTTTTTT
D: TRBD2
V: TRBV7-3
J: TRBJ2-2
size: NA

CDR3: CASSLVAGTYEQYF
DNA: TGTGCCAGCAGCTTAGTGGCAGGGACCTACGAGCAGTACTTC
D: NA
V: TRBV11-2
J: TRBJ2-7
size: NA

CDR3: CASGTAYEQYF
DNA: TGTGCCAGTGGGACAGCCTACGAGCAGTACTTC
D: TRBD1
V: TRBV19
J: TRBJ2-7
size: NA

CDR3: CASTDGGAGTDTQYF
DNA: TGTGCCAGCACCGATGGGGGGGCAGGCACAGATACGCAGTATTTT
D: NA
V: TRBV2
J: TRBJ2-3
size: NA

CDR3: CASSPNLGGSEQYF
DNA: TGTGCCAGCAGCCCCAATTTGGGGGGGAGCGAGCAGTACTTC
D: TRBD2
V: TRBV6-5
J: TRBJ2-7
size: NA

CDR3: CASSYSGEGTEAFF
DNA: TGTGCCAGCAGTTACTCAGGGGAGGGCACTGAAGCTTTCTTT
D: NA
V: TRBV6-6
J: TRBJ1-1
size: NA

CDR3: CASSLLAGYEQYF
DNA: TGTGCCAGCAGCTTGCTGGCAGGCTACGAGCAGTACTTC
D: NA
V: TRBV5-6
J: TRBJ2-7
size: NA

CDR3: CASSQGGTSGEYF
DNA: TGTGCCAGCAGCCAAGGGGGGACTAGCGGGGAGTACTTC
D: TRBD2
V: TRBV3-1/TRBV3-2
J: TRBJ2-7
size: NA

CDR3: CASSLEGASYNSPLHF
DNA: TGCGCCAGCAGCTTGGAAGGGGCCTCCTATAATTCACCCCTCCACTTT
D: NA
V: TRBV5-1
J: TRBJ1-6
size: NA

CDR3: CASSPNGGSAQLRETQYF
DNA: TGTGCCAGCAGCCCTAATGGGGGGAGCGCCCAGCTACGAGAGACCCAGTACTTC
D: NA
V: TRBV7-3
J: TRBJ2-5
size: NA

CDR3: CASSPRTASPLHF
DNA: TGTGCCAGCAGCCCACGGACAGCTTCACCCCTCCACTTT
D: NA
V: TRBV14
J: TRBJ1-6
size: NA

CDR3: CATPRDSVFSGNTIYF
DNA: TGTGCCACCCCGCGGGACAGCGTTTTCTCTGGAAACACCATATATTTT
D: TRBD1
V: TRBV6-4
J: TRBJ1-3
size: NA

CDR3: CATRLGVGPYSPLHF
DNA: TGTGCCACCAGGTTAGGGGTCGGACCCTATTCACCCCTCCACTTT
D: NA
V: TRBV15
J: TRBJ1-6
size: NA

CDR3: CASSYGQGSSVRNQPQHF
DNA: TGTGCCAGCAGTTACGGGCAGGGGAGCTCGGTACGGAATCAGCCCCAGCATTTT
D: NA
V: TRBV6-2/TRBV6-3
J: TRBJ1-5
size: NA

CDR3: CASSLLGDTGELFF
DNA: TGTGCCAGCAGCTTACTAGGGGACACCGGGGAGCTGTTTTTT
D: NA
V: TRBV7-9
J: TRBJ2-2
size: NA

CDR3: CASSRTGGGNYGYTF
DNA: TGTGCCAGTAGTCGCACAGGGGGCGGTAACTATGGCTACACCTTC
D: TRBD1
V: TRBV19
J: TRBJ1-2
size: NA

CDR3: CASSLDRGLDGYTF
DNA: TGTGCCAGCAGCCTGGACAGGGGGCTCGATGGCTACACCTTC
D: TRBD1
V: TRBV5-6
J: TRBJ1-2
size: NA

CDR3: CASSYYTGFSYTF
DNA: TGTGCCAGCAGTTACTACACAGGGTTTTCATACACCTTC
D: NA
V: TRBV6-6
J: TRBJ1-2
size: NA

CDR3: CASSHQGSAYEQYF
DNA: TGTGCCAGCAGCCATCAGGGATCCGCCTACGAGCAGTACTTC
D: NA
V: TRBV5-4
J: TRBJ2-7
size: NA

CDR3: CASSPSDGGYRTIYF
DNA: TGTGCCAGCAGTCCAAGTGACGGGGGATATCGTACCATATATTTT
D: NA
V: TRBV28
J: TRBJ1-3
size: NA

CDR3: CASSWNRGGTSTGELFF
DNA: TGTGCCAGCAGCTGGAACCGCGGAGGGACTTCCACCGGGGAGCTGTTTTTT
D: NA
V: TRBV7-9
J: TRBJ2-2
size: NA

CDR3: CASSPSGTPYEQYF
DNA: TGTGCCAGCAGCCCCAGCGGGACGCCTTACGAGCAGTACTTC
D: TRBD2
V: TRBV5-5
J: TRBJ2-7
size: NA

CDR3: CAISHYGTSGRRYTGELFF
DNA: TGTGCCATCAGTCATTACGGGACTAGCGGGAGGCGGTACACCGGGGAGCTGTTTTTT
D: TRBD2
V: TRBV10-3
J: TRBJ2-2
size: NA

CDR3: CASSPVGTTGNTIYF
DNA: TGTGCCAGCAGTCCCGTGGGGACAACTGGAAACACCATATATTTT
D: NA
V: TRBV7-9
J: TRBJ1-3
size: NA

CDR3: CASSFGTSGGALDTQYF
DNA: TGTGCCAGCAGCTTTGGGACTAGCGGGGGGGCCCTAGATACGCAGTATTTT
D: TRBD2
V: TRBV5-6
J: TRBJ2-3
size: NA

CDR3: CASSLYPLTSEPSRDEQYF
DNA: TGTGCCAGCAGCTTATACCCCCTCACTAGCGAACCGAGTCGTGACGAGCAGTACTTC
D: TRBD2
V: TRBV7-2
J: TRBJ2-7
size: few

CDR3: CASSWGTDSEQFF
DNA: TGTGCCAGCAGCTGGGGGACTGATAGTGAGCAGTTCTTC
D: NA
V: TRBV11-1
J: TRBJ2-1
size: few

CDR3: CASSLPGQGTSPLHF
DNA: TGTGCCAGCAGCTTACCGGGACAGGGGACATCACCCCTCCACTTT
D: TRBD1
V: TRBV7-9
J: TRBJ1-6
size: NA

CDR3: CASSPAAGGDQPQHF
DNA: TGTGCCAGCTCACCAGCGGCAGGGGGTGATCAGCCCCAGCATTTT
D: TRBD1
V: TRBV18
J: TRBJ1-5
size: NA

CDR3: CAISEGGTKETQYF
DNA: TGTGCCATCAGTGAAGGCGGAACAAAAGAGACCCAGTACTTC
D: NA
V: TRBV10-3
J: TRBJ2-5
size: NA

CDR3: CASSLEGGANEKLFF
DNA: TGCGCCAGCAGCTTGGAAGGGGGCGCTAATGAAAAACTGTTTTTT
D: TRBD1
V: TRBV5-1
J: TRBJ1-4
size: NA

CDR3: CASSAGTGEGNTEAFF
DNA: TGTGCCAGCAGTGCCGGGACAGGGGAGGGGAACACTGAAGCTTTCTTT
D: TRBD1
V: TRBV9
J: TRBJ1-1
size: NA

CDR3: CASSSYGPGTAYNEQFF
DNA: TGTGCCAGCAGCTCATATGGGCCCGGAACGGCCTACAATGAGCAGTTCTTC
D: NA
V: TRBV11-2
J: TRBJ2-1
size: few

CDR3: CASSYSISGAKETQYF
DNA: TGTGCCAGCAGTTACTCGATATCAGGGGCCAAAGAGACCCAGTACTTC
D: NA
V: TRBV6-5
J: TRBJ2-5
size: few

CDR3: CASRPLGRGQATQYF
DNA: TGTGCCAGCAGGCCTCTGGGTAGGGGACAAGCGACCCAGTACTTC
D: NA
V: TRBV28
J: TRBJ2-5
size: NA

CDR3: CASSLRGLAGERVVHRYF
DNA: TGTGCCAGCAGTTTAAGGGGACTAGCGGGAGAGCGGGTTGTGCACAGGTATTTT
D: TRBD2
V: TRBV27
J: TRBJ2-3
size: NA

CDR3: CASSPGTGGRIEQYF
DNA: TGTGCCAGCAGTCCCGGGACAGGGGGCAGGATCGAGCAGTACTTC
D: TRBD1
V: TRBV28
J: TRBJ2-7
size: NA

CDR3: CSVRTVNTEAFF
DNA: TGCAGCGTTAGGACAGTAAACACTGAAGCTTTCTTT
D: NA
V: TRBV29-1
J: TRBJ1-1
size: NA

CDR3: CASPPGAGIPTEQYF
DNA: TGTGCCAGCCCCCCCGGCGCGGGAATCCCGACCGAGCAGTACTTC
D: NA
V: TRBV6-5
J: TRBJ2-7
size: NA

CDR3: CASTKLTRGEQFF
DNA: TGTGCCAGCACAAAGTTAACAAGGGGTGAGCAGTTCTTC
D: NA
V: TRBV28
J: TRBJ2-1
size: NA

CDR3: CASSWQRGSPYEQYF
DNA: TGTGCCAGCAGCTGGCAGCGCGGGAGTCCCTACGAGCAGTACTTC
D: TRBD2
V: TRBV5-6
J: TRBJ2-7
size: NA